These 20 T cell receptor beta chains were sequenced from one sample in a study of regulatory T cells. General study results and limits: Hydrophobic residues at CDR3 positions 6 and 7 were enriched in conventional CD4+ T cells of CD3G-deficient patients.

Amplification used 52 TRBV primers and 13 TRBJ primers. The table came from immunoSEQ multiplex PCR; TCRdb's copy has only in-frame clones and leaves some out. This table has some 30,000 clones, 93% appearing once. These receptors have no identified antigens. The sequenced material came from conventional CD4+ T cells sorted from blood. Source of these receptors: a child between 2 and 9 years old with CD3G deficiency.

The CDR3 DNA reads as TGTGCCATCAGCCCTCGAAGGGAGGCTGGCTACACCTTC. Translated: CAISPRREAGYTF. The rearrangement links TRBV10-3 to TRBJ1-2; D not resolved. The CDR3 loop spans 13 amino acids. From germline, CDR1 is ENHRY and CDR2 SYGVKD. The germline V and J ends were trimmed by 6 bases and 7 bases, with 15 bases remaining between them.

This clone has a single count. The CDR3 region is CASTRESHTGELFF. Written as DNA, the CDR3 is TGCGCCAGCACAAGAGAGTCACACACCGGGGAGCTGTTTTTT. This chain connects TRBV5-1 to TRBJ2-2; D gene uncertain. The CDR3 extends over 14 amino acids. The V end was cut by 6 bases, the J end by 3 bases, with 12 bases between. CDR1 is SGHRS and CDR2 is YFSETQ in the germline V gene.

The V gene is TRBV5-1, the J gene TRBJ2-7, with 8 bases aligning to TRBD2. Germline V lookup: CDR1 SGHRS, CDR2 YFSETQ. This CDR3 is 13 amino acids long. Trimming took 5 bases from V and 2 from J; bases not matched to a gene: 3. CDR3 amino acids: CASRKAGAYEQYF. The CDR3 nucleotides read TGCGCCAGCAGGAAAGCGGGAGCCTACGAGCAGTACTTC.

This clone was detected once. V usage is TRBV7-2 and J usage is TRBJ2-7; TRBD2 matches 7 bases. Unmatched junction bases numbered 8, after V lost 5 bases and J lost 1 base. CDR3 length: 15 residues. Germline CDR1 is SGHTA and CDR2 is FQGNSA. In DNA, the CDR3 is TGTGCCAGCAGCCGGGCTAGCGGTCGGTCCTACGAGCAGTACTTC. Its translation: CASSRASGRSYEQYF.

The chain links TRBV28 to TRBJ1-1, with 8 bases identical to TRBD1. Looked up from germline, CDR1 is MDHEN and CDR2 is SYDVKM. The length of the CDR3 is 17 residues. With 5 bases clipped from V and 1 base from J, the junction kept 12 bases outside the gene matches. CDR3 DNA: TGTGCCAGCAGTAACCTCCGGGGACAGGCCTCGAACACTGAAGCTTTCTTT. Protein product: CASSNLRGQASNTEAFF. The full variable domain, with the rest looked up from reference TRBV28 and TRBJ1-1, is DVKVTQSSRYLVKRTGEKVFLECVQDMDHENMFWYRQDPGLGLRLIYFSYDVKMKEKGDIPEGYSVSREKKERFSLILESASTNQTSMYLCASSNLRGQASNTEAFFGQGTRLTVV.

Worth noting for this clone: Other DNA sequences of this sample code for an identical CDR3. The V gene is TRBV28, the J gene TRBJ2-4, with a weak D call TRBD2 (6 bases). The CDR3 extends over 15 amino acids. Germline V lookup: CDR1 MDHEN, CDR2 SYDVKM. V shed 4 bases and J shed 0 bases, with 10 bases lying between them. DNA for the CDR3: TGTGCCAGCAGTTCTGGGGGGTTAGCCAAAAACATTCAGTACTTC. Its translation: CASSSGGLAKNIQYF.

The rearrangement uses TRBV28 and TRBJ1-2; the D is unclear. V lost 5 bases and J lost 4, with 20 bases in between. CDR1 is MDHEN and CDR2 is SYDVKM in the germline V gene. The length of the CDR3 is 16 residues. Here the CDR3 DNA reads TGTGCCAGCAGTCCCCTGGGTGCGTCCCCATCCTATGGCTACACCTTC. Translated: CASSPLGASPSYGYTF.

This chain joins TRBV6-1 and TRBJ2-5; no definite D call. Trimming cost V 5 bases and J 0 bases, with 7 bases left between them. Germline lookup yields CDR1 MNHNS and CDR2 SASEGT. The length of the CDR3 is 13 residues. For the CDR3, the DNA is TGTGCCAGCAGTACAGATTACCAAGAGACCCAGTACTTC. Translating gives CASSTDYQETQYF.

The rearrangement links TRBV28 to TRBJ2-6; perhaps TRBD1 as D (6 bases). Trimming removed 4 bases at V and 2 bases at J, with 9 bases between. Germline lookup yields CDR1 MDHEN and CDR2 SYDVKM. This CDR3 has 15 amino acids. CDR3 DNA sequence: TGTGCCAGCAGTTCGTGGGACACTGGGGCCAACGTCCTGACTTTC. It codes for CASSSWDTGANVLTF. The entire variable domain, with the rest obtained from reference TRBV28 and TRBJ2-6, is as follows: DVKVTQSSRYLVKRTGEKVFLECVQDMDHENMFWYRQDPGLGLRLIYFSYDVKMKEKGDIPEGYSVSREKKERFSLILESASTNQTSMYLCASSSWDTGANVLTFGAGSRLTVL.

This CDR3 reads CASSVGFTGELFF. CDR3 DNA sequence: TGTGCCAGCAGCGTAGGGTTCACCGGGGAGCTGTTTTTT. The chain is built from TRBV28 and TRBJ2-2; D gene unclear. CDR1 and CDR2 from the germline V gene are MDHEN and SYDVKM. Trimming took 6 bases from V and 4 from J, leaving 9 bases between them. CDR3 length equals 13 residues.

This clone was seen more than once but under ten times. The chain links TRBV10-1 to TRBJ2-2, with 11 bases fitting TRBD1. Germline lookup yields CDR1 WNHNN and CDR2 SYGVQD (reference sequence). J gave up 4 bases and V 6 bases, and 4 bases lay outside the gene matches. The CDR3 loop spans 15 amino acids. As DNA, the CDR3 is TGCGCCAGCAGCGCCGGGACAGGGGGCACCGGGGAGCTGTTTTTT. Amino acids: CASSAGTGGTGELFF.

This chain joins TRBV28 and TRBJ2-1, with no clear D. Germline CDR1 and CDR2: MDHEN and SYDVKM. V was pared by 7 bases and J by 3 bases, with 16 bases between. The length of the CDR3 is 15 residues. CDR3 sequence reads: CASNPGTLGYNEQFF. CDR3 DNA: TGTGCCAGCAACCCGGGCACGTTGGGCTACAATGAGCAGTTCTTC.

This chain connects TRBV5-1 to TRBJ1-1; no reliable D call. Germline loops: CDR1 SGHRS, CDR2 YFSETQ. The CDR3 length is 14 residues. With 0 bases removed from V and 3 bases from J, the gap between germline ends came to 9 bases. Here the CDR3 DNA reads TGCGCCAGCAGCTTGGGATCCGAGGACACTGAAGCTTTCTTT. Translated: CASSLGSEDTEAFF.

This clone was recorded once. CDR3 in amino acids: CASSFSGLGGYEQYF. In DNA, the CDR3 is TGTGCCAGCAGTTTTTCGGGGCTTGGGGGCTACGAGCAGTACTTC. The rearrangement uses TRBV28 and TRBJ2-7; D may correspond to TRBD1 or TRBD2 (5 bases each). Trimming cost V 3 bases and J 3 bases, with 15 bases left between them. The CDR3 loop spans 15 amino acids. Germline V lookup: CDR1 MDHEN, CDR2 SYDVKM.

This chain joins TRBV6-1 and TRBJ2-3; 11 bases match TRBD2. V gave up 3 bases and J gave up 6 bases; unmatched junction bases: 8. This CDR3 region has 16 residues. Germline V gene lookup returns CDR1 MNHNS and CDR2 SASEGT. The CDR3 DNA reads TGTGCCAGCAGTGAGAAAAGACTAGCGGGAAGCGATACGCAGTATTTT. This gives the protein CASSEKRLAGSDTQYF.

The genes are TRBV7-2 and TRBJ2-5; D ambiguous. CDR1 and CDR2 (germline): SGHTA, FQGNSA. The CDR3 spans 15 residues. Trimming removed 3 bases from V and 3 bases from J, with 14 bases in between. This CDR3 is CASSLGGQAEETQYF. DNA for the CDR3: TGTGCCAGCAGCTTGGGTGGGCAAGCAGAAGAGACCCAGTACTTC. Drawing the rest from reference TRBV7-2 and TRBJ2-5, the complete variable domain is GAGVSQSPSNKVTEKGKDVELRCDPISGHTALYWYRQSLGQGLEFLIYFQGNSAPDKSGLPSDRFSAERTGGSVSTLTIQRTQQEDSAVYLCASSLGGQAEETQYFGPGTRLLVL.

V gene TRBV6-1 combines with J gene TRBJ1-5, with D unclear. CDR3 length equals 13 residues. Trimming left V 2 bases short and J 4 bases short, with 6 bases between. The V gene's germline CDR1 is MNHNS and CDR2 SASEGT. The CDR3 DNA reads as TGTGCCAGCAGTGAAAGCGGTAATCAGCCCCAGCATTTT. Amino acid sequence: CASSESGNQPQHF.

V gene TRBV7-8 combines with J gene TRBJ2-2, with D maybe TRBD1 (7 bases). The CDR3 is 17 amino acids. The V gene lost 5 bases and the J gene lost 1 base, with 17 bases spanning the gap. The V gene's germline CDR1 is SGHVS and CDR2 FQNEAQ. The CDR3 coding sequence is TGTGCCAGCAGCGGGTGGACAGGAGGGTTGAACACCGGGGAGCTGTTTTTT. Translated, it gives CASSGWTGGLNTGELFF.

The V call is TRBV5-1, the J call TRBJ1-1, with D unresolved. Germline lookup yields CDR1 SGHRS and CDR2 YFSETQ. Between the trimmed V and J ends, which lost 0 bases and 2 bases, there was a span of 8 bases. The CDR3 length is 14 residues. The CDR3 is CASSLDGLNTEAFF. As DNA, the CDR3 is TGCGCCAGCAGCTTGGACGGGCTAAACACTGAAGCTTTCTTT.

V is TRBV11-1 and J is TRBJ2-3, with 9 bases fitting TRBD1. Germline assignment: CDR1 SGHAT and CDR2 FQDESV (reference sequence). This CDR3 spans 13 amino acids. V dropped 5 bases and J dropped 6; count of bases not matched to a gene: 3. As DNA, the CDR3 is TGTGCCAGCAGCCTCGACAGGGGGGATACGCAGTATTTT. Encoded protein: CASSLDRGDTQYF.